This TCR beta chain was obtained from a study of OX40 agonist ivuxolimab in advanced cancers. Looking at the study overall: Ivuxolimab was delivered to patients intravenously every 2 weeks at doses spanning 0.01 to 10 mg/kg.

On this clone itself: What it recognizes is unknown.

This table comes from immunoSEQ multiplex PCR, and its TCRdb copy is limited to in-frame clones, with some not included. The sample includes tens of thousands of clones, 65% to 85% of them seen just once. V lost 5 bases to trimming and J lost 2 bases; unmatched junction nucleotides: 4. CDR1 is SGHTA, CDR2 FQGTGA, per germline. The length of the CDR3 is 16 residues. Whole-study findings and limits: CD4+ and CD8+ T cells in blood underwent clonal expansion by week 6 at 0.1 to 3.0 mg/kg. The study found that CD8+ T cells averaged more expanded clones than CD4+.

The TCR sequence derives from an adult with an advanced solid tumor such as melanoma, head and neck, liver or kidney cancer. The sample was CD4+ or CD8+ T cells sorted from blood, taken in a trial of the OX40 agonist ivuxolimab. The chain is built from TRBV7-3 and TRBJ2-3; 13 nucleotides line up with TRBD2. CDR3 in DNA: TGTGCCAGCAGCGTACTAGCGGGGGGGAACACAGATACGCAGTATTTT. As protein: CASSVLAGGNTDTQYF.